This T cell receptor beta chain was observed in a study of T cells in Graves' hyperthyroidism and ophthalmopathy. On the study more broadly: Peripheral blood was acquired at first diagnosis, ahead of any therapy whatsoever.

Template material for amplifying TCR beta CDR3 regions consisted of RNA transcripts. HTBI primers were employed in a first-round RT-PCR of the TCR CDR3. TCRdb itself ran the multiplex PCR reads through MiXCR, one entry per CDR3 protein. Seen here are around 350,000 distinct CDR3 sequences, about a fifth observed once, and the top ten hold 3.7%. Study outcomes and limitations: Most clonotypes that expanded in the thyroid above 0.001 also showed up in blood.

The V gene lost 1 base and the J gene lost 1 base, with 8 bases spanning the gap. CDR3 length: 14 amino acids. Germline V lookup: CDR1 SEHNR, CDR2 FQNEAQ (reference sequence). This clonotype occurred many times. Its target is unknown. The V gene is TRBV7-9, the J gene TRBJ2-7, with a possible D match to TRBD1 (6 bases). The sequence was obtained from a woman in her late teens or twenties with Graves' hyperthyroidism. The sequenced sample was blood. The DNA for the CDR3 is TGTGCCAGCAGCTTAGGACAGGAGTCCTACGAGCAGTACTTC. Amino acids: CASSLGQESYEQYF.